The sample holds a few counts of the clone carrying this TCR beta chain. Its antigen remains unidentified. Alongside a J-beta primer mix, a sample-barcoded 5' primer served in a second PCR lasting about 6 to 12 cycles. TCRdb re-called the 5' RACE reads with MiXCR, one entry per CDR3 protein. This sample has about 1.5 million distinct CDR3 sequences; around 40% occur once, and the top ten carry just over 4%. Trimming left V 7 bases short and J 6 bases short, with 12 bases between. CDR3 length: 13 amino acids. The sample belongs to a study of blood T cells in healthy people across ages. Findings and caveats of the study: Changes in expanded clonotypes were possibly confounded, as the CMV status of donors was unknown.

The genes are TRBV12-3 or TRBV12-4 and TRBJ2-2, with D tentatively TRBD1 (5 bases). The source is a woman in her late teens or twenties in good health. Sequenced sample: blood. CDR3 sequence reads: CASTPQGSGELFF. The CDR3 bases are TGTGCCAGCACCCCCCAGGGATCCGGGGAGCTGTTTTTT.